The clone carrying this T cell receptor beta chain was seen once. The data are from a study of T cells in localized non-small cell lung cancer. The protocol was immunoSEQ multiplex PCR, while the TCRdb copy is restricted to in-frame clones and leaves out a portion. The sample lists about 43,000 clones, roughly 91% occurring once. Source: PBMCs, taken before any cancer treatment. This clonotype was sampled from a woman aged 35-75 years with stage II lung adenocarcinoma.

CDR3 nucleotide sequence: TGTGCCAGCAGTCAAGCAGGGCCTAACTATGGCTACACCTTC. Translating gives CASSQAGPNYGYTF. The chain is built from TRBV28 and TRBJ1-2, with D possibly being TRBD1 (5 bases). Germline V gene sequence: CDR1 MDHEN, CDR2 SYDVKM. Trimming left V 5 bases short and J 0 bases short, with 10 bases between. This CDR3 is 14 amino acids long.